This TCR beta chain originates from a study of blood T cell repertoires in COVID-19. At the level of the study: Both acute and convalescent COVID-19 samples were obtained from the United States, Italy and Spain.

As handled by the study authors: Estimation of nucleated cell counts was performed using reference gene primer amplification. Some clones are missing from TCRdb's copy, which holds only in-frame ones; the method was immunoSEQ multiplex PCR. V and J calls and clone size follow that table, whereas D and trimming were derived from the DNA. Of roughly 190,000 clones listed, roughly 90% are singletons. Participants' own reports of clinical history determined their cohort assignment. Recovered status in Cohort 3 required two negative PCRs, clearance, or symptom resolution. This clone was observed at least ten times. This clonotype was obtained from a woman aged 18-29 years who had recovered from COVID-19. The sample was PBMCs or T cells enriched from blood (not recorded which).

The DNA of the CDR3 is TGTGCCAGCAGTCCACAGGGGGCTGAAGGTGGCTACACCTTC. The encoded protein is CASSPQGAEGGYTF. The chain is built from TRBV27 and TRBJ1-2, with 9 bases lining up with TRBD1. CDR3 length equals 14 residues. The V gene's germline CDR1 is MNHEY and CDR2 SMNVEV (reference sequence). The V segment lost 5 bases and the J segment 7 bases; nucleotides outside the gene matches: 8.